The 27 T cell receptor beta chains presented below share a single source sample, sequenced in a study of T cell clones after liver transplantation. Generated by immunoSEQ multiplex PCR, the TCRdb table keeps only in-frame clones and is missing some. Of some 20,000 clones listed, roughly 80% are singletons. The specimen was CD8+ T cells from blood, collected less than 70 months after liver transplant. These receptor sequences come from a human patient who received a liver transplant. Certain T cells may be donor cells from the graft.

The rearrangement joins TRBV4-2 to TRBJ2-7; 10 positions match TRBD2. The CDR3 runs to 18 residues. In germline, CDR1 is LGHNA, CDR2 YNFKEQ. With V trimmed by 3 bases and J by 4 bases, 15 bases remained unmatched. This chain's CDR3 is CASSHAERGGHYIYEQYF. The CDR3 DNA sequence: TGTGCCAGCAGCCACGCCGAGCGGGGGGGGCATTATATTTACGAGCAGTACTTC.

J is TRBJ2-1 and V is TRBV7-2; no reliable D call. V was trimmed by 3 bases and J by 7 bases, leaving 4 bases between them. This CDR3 is built from 11 residues. Germline V gene data show CDR1 as SGHTA and CDR2 as FQGNSA. The chain's CDR3 is CASSFGNEQFF. Written as DNA, the CDR3 is TGTGCCAGCAGCTTCGGGAATGAGCAGTTCTTC.

This clone was observed once. This chain links TRBV18 with TRBJ2-5; D gene ambiguous. The CDR3 loop spans 13 amino acids. Trimming removed 6 bases from V and 3 bases from J, with 11 bases in between. From germline, CDR1 is KGHSH and CDR2 LQKENI. The CDR3 DNA reads as TGTGCCAGCTCTGAGGCGTGGGAAGAGACCCAGTACTTC. It codes for CASSEAWEETQYF.

The chain employs TRBV15 and TRBJ2-7; TRBD1 agrees at 7 bases. Germline CDR1 LNHNV, CDR2 YYDKDF (reference sequence). The CDR3 spans 16 residues. Losses at the gene ends were 1 base for V and 4 bases for J; bases not matched to a gene: 10. CDR3 protein: CATSRGIGTETYEQYF. The DNA for the CDR3 is TGTGCCACCAGCAGAGGAATTGGGACAGAGACTTACGAGCAGTACTTC.

The chain joins TRBV5-4 to TRBJ2-7, with TRBD2 as a possible D gene (6 bases). The V gene lost 7 bases and the J gene lost 0 bases, with 11 bases spanning the gap. From germline, CDR1 is SGHNT and CDR2 YYREEE (reference sequence). This CDR3 spans 13 amino acids. CDR3 DNA: TGTGCCAGCGGGGACTGGGGCTCCTACGAGCAGTACTTC. This sequence encodes CASGDWGSYEQYF.

The J gene is TRBJ2-5, the V gene TRBV4-1, with 7 bases lining up with TRBD1. Trimming cost V 3 bases and J 7 bases; bases outside gene matches: 8. The CDR3 spans 14 residues. Germline values: CDR1 MGHRA, CDR2 YSYEKL. The CDR3 region is CASSQETGSGTQYF. DNA of the CDR3: TGCGCCAGCAGCCAGGAGACAGGGTCGGGGACCCAGTACTTC.

The chain has TRBV4-1 and TRBJ2-1, with TRBD1 matching 9 bases. Trimming took 1 base from V and 2 from J; bases not matched to a gene: 6. In germline, CDR1 is MGHRA, CDR2 YSYEKL. CDR3 size: 17 residues. CDR3 sequence: CASSQAWGQGPYNEQFF. DNA for the CDR3: TGCGCCAGCAGCCAAGCGTGGGGACAGGGACCCTACAATGAGCAGTTCTTC.

Points on this clone: Compared with germline, one end of the junction differs, possibly owing to a read error. The genes are TRBV4-1 and TRBJ2-7; D not certain. Looked up from germline, CDR1 is MGHRA and CDR2 is YSYEKL. CDR3 length: 14 residues. The CDR3 here is CASSQDTASSEQYF. Here the CDR3 DNA reads TGCGCCAGCAGCCAAGATACCGCTTCCTCCGAGCAGTACTTC.

This clone was seen only a few times. The chain uses TRBV10-3 and TRBJ2-7; D perhaps matches TRBD1 (6 bases). Looked up from germline, CDR1 is ENHRY and CDR2 is SYGVKD. This CDR3 is 12 amino acids long. V was pared by 6 bases and J by 5 bases, with 11 bases between. This CDR3 is CAIRTGGNEQYF. In DNA form, the CDR3 reads TGTGCCATCAGGACAGGTGGTAACGAGCAGTACTTC.

This clone has more than one count but fewer than ten. The chain is built from TRBV7-3 and TRBJ1-1, with D tentatively TRBD1 (6 bases). Per the germline V gene, CDR1 is SGHTA and CDR2 is FQGTGA. Trimming stripped 5 bases from V and 4 bases from J, with 14 bases between. The length of the CDR3 is 14 residues. The CDR3 here is CASSPSRGATEAFF. The CDR3 DNA reads as TGTGCCAGCAGCCCGAGCAGGGGTGCCACTGAAGCTTTCTTT. The entire variable domain, with the rest obtained from reference TRBV7-3 and TRBJ1-1, is as follows: GAGVSQTPSNKVTEKGKYVELRCDPISGHTALYWYRQSLGQGPEFLIYFQGTGAADDSGLPNDRFFAVRPEGSVSTLKIQRTERGDSAVYLCASSPSRGATEAFFGQGTRLTVV.

The chain combines TRBV6-5 with TRBJ1-2, with 7 nucleotides matching TRBD1. The length of the CDR3 is 13 residues. CDR1 and CDR2 from the germline V gene are MNHEY and SVGAGI. J gave up 7 bases and V 6 bases, and 8 bases lay outside the gene matches. CDR3: CASRLQGLTGYTF. The CDR3 bases are TGTGCCAGCAGGTTACAGGGGCTTACTGGCTACACCTTC.

The rearrangement links TRBV11-2 to TRBJ1-6, with D possibly matching TRBD1 (5 bases). CDR1 and CDR2 (germline): SGHAT, FQNNGV. The CDR3 runs 16 residues. Trimming stripped 3 bases from V and 9 bases from J, with 18 bases between. DNA of the CDR3: TGTGCCAGCAGCTTGCCGCCCCAGGGATCAAGTTCACCCCTCCACTTT. It encodes CASSLPPQGSSSPLHF.

The gene calls are TRBV2 and TRBJ2-1; D tentatively reads TRBD1 or TRBD2 (5 bases each). This CDR3 contains 15 residues. V was cut by 0 bases and J by 9 bases, with 15 bases left in between. The germline gives CDR1 SNHLY, CDR2 FYNNEI. The CDR3 loop is CASSEAGATGTEQFF. The DNA of the CDR3 is TGTGCCAGCAGTGAAGCAGGGGCTACCGGGACTGAGCAGTTCTTC.

This chain uses TRBV19 with TRBJ1-1; TRBD1 is a possible D gene (5 bases). The CDR3 is 9 residues long. Germline V gives CDR1 LNHDA, CDR2 SQIVND (reference sequence). V lost 8 bases, J lost 11 bases, and 9 bases lay in between. The CDR3 loop reads CASGYRAFF. The DNA of the CDR3 is TGTGCCAGTGGATACAGGGCTTTCTTT.

The chain joins TRBV27 to TRBJ2-2; tentative D call: TRBD1 (5 bases). The CDR3 sequence is 14 residues long. Deletions cut 5 bases from V and 7 bases from J, with 14 bases between. The germline V gene encodes CDR1 MNHEY and CDR2 SMNVEV (reference sequence). DNA of the CDR3: TGTGCCAGCAGTCCCACCGCAGGGCACGGGGAGCTGTTTTTT. As protein: CASSPTAGHGELFF.

The CDR3, as DNA: TGTGCCACCAGCAGAGATCTGACCTACGAGCAGTACTTC. This sequence encodes CATSRDLTYEQYF. The V gene is TRBV15, the J gene TRBJ2-7; D ambiguous. The germline V and J ends were trimmed by 0 bases and 2 bases, with 5 bases remaining between them. Germline-derived CDR1 and CDR2 are LNHNV and YYDKDF (reference sequence). The CDR3 extends over 13 amino acids.

The chain recombines TRBV9 with TRBJ1-2; the D is unclear. This CDR3 contains 15 residues. V was pared by 0 bases and J by 0 bases, with 9 bases between. Germline V lookup: CDR1 SGDLS, CDR2 YYNGEE. CDR3 region: CASSVATETNYGYTF. The CDR3 nucleotides are TGTGCCAGCAGCGTAGCTACGGAGACTAACTATGGCTACACCTTC.

V usage is TRBV6-5 and J usage is TRBJ1-6; 9 bases map to TRBD1. The CDR3 spans 14 residues. Germline lookup yields CDR1 MNHEY and CDR2 SVGAGI. Trimming removed 6 bases from V and 8 bases from J; junction bases left unmatched: 5. The CDR3 coding sequence is TGTGCCAGCAGGGGGGGACAGGGTGATTCACCCCTCCACTTT. The encoded protein is CASRGGQGDSPLHF.

The chain carries TRBV29-1 and TRBJ2-1; perhaps TRBD1 as D (5 bases). Between the trimmed V and J ends, which lost 3 bases and 2 bases, there was a span of 14 bases. Germline CDR1 and CDR2: SQVTM and ANQGSEA. The CDR3 sequence is 15 residues long. This CDR3 reads CSVEGQPEAYNEQFF. The CDR3, as DNA: TGCAGCGTTGAGGGGCAGCCCGAGGCCTACAATGAGCAGTTCTTC.

By share, this clone counts as medium-sized (0.01 to 0.1%). The chain combines TRBV28 with TRBJ1-6; tentatively, D is TRBD1 (6 bases). The germline V gene has CDR1 MDHEN and CDR2 SYDVKM. The ends were cut back, 8 bases at V and 8 bases at J, with 16 bases in the middle. The CDR3 is 14 residues long. DNA for the CDR3: TGTGCCAGCGGCCCGGGGGCGGCGCATTCACCCCTCCACTTT. As protein: CASGPGAAHSPLHF.

The rearrangement links TRBV5-8 to TRBJ2-3; 8 bases agree with TRBD2. Germline V gene data show CDR1 as SGHTS and CDR2 as YDEGEE. V gave up 2 bases and J gave up 2 bases; unmatched junction bases: 4. The CDR3 loop spans 15 amino acids. The CDR3 sequence: CASSFSGVNTDTQYF. In DNA form, the CDR3 reads TGTGCCAGCAGCTTTAGCGGGGTAAACACAGATACGCAGTATTTT.

This chain links TRBV6-5 with TRBJ2-3, with 12 positions matching TRBD2. The V gene's germline CDR1 is MNHEY and CDR2 SVGAGI. J gave up 7 bases and V 8 bases, and 10 bases lay outside the gene matches. This CDR3 contains 15 residues. Here the CDR3 reads CASLPGLAGSNTQYF. In DNA, the CDR3 is TGTGCCAGCCTTCCAGGACTAGCGGGGTCTAATACGCAGTATTTT.

The chain combines TRBV4-1 with TRBJ2-2; 9 nucleotides agree with TRBD2. V lost 0 bases to trimming and J lost 3 bases; unmatched junction nucleotides: 2. Germline values: CDR1 MGHRA, CDR2 YSYEKL. This CDR3 comprises 16 residues. This CDR3 reads CASSQEAGGYTGELFF. CDR3 in DNA: TGCGCCAGCAGCCAAGAGGCGGGGGGGTACACCGGGGAGCTGTTTTTT.

The chain is built from TRBV18 and TRBJ2-7; D could derive from TRBD1 or TRBD2 (5 bases each). The CDR3 is made up of 14 amino acids. Per germline, CDR1 KGHSH and CDR2 LQKENI. Trimming cost V 5 bases and J 3 bases, with 14 bases left between them. The CDR3 here is CASSYPGRSYEQYF. CDR3 in DNA: TGTGCCAGCTCATACCCGGGACGGAGCTACGAGCAGTACTTC.

This clone occurred once. The CDR3 DNA follows: TGTGCCAGCAGTCTCCCCGGGACAGTGAACACTGAAGCTTTCTTT. This sequence encodes CASSLPGTVNTEAFF. The chain links TRBV28 to TRBJ1-1; 7 bases line up with TRBD1. The CDR3 is 15 amino acids. J lost 0 bases, V lost 5 bases, and 6 bases had no gene match. The germline CDR1 and CDR2 sequences are MDHEN and SYDVKM.

The chain employs TRBV6-5 and TRBJ2-1; 7 bases are shared with TRBD2. V shed 0 bases, J shed 8 bases, and the junction held 7 bases outside the gene matches. Per germline, CDR1 MNHEY and CDR2 SVGAGI. The CDR3 is made up of 15 amino acids. The CDR3 nucleotides read TGTGCCAGCAGTTACTCTGGACTAGTTAGCGATGAGCAGTTCTTC. This sequence encodes CASSYSGLVSDEQFF.

The chain couples TRBV9 to TRBJ2-1; a possible D gene is TRBD2 (5 bases). V was clipped by 0 bases and J by 9 bases, with 10 bases between them. The CDR3 consists of 13 residues. In germline, CDR1 is SGDLS, CDR2 YYNGEE. CDR3 nucleotides: TGTGCCAGCAGCGTAGGAGTACTAGTTGAGCAGTTCTTC. It encodes CASSVGVLVEQFF.